The rows below give T cell receptor beta chains drawn from one sample of a study of blood T cell repertoires in COVID-19. TCRdb's copy holds only in-frame clones and misses some; the assay was immunoSEQ multiplex PCR. The sample yields about 140,000 clones, 75% to 90% seen once. The sequencing input was peripheral blood. The receptors originated from a woman in her forties or fifties with acute or convalescent COVID-19. The CDR3 runs from the conserved cysteine through the conserved F or W. A D gene is named only where the DNA matches it firmly. Expanded clones get a size class; other rows say once, few or many, or leave the size out.

j_call | v_call | d_call | clone_size | cdr3_nt | cdr3_aa
TRBJ1-1 | TRBV30 | TRBD1 | once | TGTGCCTGGATGCAGGGGGTAAATAGGGCTGAAGCTTTCTTT | CAWMQGVNRAEAFF
TRBJ2-1 | TRBV5-1 | TRBD1 | - | TGCGCCAGCAGCAGCCCGCCAGGGGGCGTGAATGAGCAGTTCTTC | CASSSPPGGVNEQFF
TRBJ2-1 | TRBV5-1 | TRBD1 | - | TGCGCCAGCAGCTCCTATACAGGGGGTGTCAACGATGAGCAGTTCTTC | CASSSYTGGVNDEQFF
TRBJ1-2 | TRBV19 | TRBD1 | - | TGTGCCAGTAGAAAGGGACAGTGGAACTATGGCTACACCTTC | CASRKGQWNYGYTF
TRBJ1-2 | TRBV10-3 | TRBD1 | - | TGTGCCATCAGTGGACCTGGGACAGGGGGCTATGGCTACACCTTC | CAISGPGTGGYGYTF
TRBJ2-7 | TRBV2 | - | once | TGTGCCAGCAGTGAAGCGCCAGGATCCAACTACGAGCAGTACTTC | CASSEAPGSNYEQYF
TRBJ2-3 | TRBV10-3 | TRBD2 | - | TGTGCCATCGGGACTAGCGGAACCTCAGATACGCAGTATTTT | CAIGTSGTSDTQYF
TRBJ2-1 | TRBV5-5 | TRBD2 | - | TGTGCCAGCGGAACTAGCGGGATCTACAATGAGCAGTTCTTC | CASGTSGIYNEQFF
TRBJ2-3 | TRBV9 | - | - | TGTGCCAGCAGCGCCCCGAGCGCAGATACGCAGTATTTT | CASSAPSADTQYF
TRBJ1-1 | TRBV19 | - | - | TGTGCCAGTTCTCTCAGTTTAGCCATGAACACTGAAGCTTTCTTT | CASSLSLAMNTEAFF
TRBJ2-1 | TRBV7-7 | TRBD2 | - | TGTGCTAGCAGCTTAGAACTAGCGGCGATCAATGAGCAGTTCTTC | CASSLELAAINEQFF
TRBJ1-1 | TRBV11-2 | - | - | TGTGCCAGCAGCTTAGTCAAGTCAGGTGAAGCTTTCTTT | CASSLVKSGEAFF
TRBJ2-1 | TRBV5-1 | TRBD1 | - | TGCGCCAGCAGCCTTGGACAGGGCGCTACGTACAATGAGCAGTTCTTC | CASSLGQGATYNEQFF
TRBJ2-7 | TRBV5-3 | - | - | TGTGCCAGAAGCCCCACACCCGGACGGAGGATCTACGAGCAGTACTTC | CARSPTPGRRIYEQYF
TRBJ1-1 | TRBV7-9 | - | - | TGTGCCAGCAGCAGAGGGGGAAACACTGAAGCTTTCTTT | CASSRGGNTEAFF
TRBJ2-2 | TRBV2 | - | - | TGTGCCAGCAAGGTTAGCTCGGGCACCGGGGAGCTGTTTTTT | CASKVSSGTGELFF
TRBJ2-7 | TRBV18 | - | - | TGTGCCAGCTCACCAATTTACAGGGAAGCGTTGAAAGGGCAGTACTTC | CASSPIYREALKGQYF
TRBJ2-7 | TRBV9 | - | - | TGTGCCAGCAGCCCCATCCAAAGGGGCGCCGCAGGCGAGCAGTACTTC | CASSPIQRGAAGEQYF
TRBJ2-2 | TRBV4-1 | TRBD2 | - | TGCGCCAGCAGCCTTAACCCGGGACTATCGGGCGGGGAGCTGTTTTTT | CASSLNPGLSGGELFF